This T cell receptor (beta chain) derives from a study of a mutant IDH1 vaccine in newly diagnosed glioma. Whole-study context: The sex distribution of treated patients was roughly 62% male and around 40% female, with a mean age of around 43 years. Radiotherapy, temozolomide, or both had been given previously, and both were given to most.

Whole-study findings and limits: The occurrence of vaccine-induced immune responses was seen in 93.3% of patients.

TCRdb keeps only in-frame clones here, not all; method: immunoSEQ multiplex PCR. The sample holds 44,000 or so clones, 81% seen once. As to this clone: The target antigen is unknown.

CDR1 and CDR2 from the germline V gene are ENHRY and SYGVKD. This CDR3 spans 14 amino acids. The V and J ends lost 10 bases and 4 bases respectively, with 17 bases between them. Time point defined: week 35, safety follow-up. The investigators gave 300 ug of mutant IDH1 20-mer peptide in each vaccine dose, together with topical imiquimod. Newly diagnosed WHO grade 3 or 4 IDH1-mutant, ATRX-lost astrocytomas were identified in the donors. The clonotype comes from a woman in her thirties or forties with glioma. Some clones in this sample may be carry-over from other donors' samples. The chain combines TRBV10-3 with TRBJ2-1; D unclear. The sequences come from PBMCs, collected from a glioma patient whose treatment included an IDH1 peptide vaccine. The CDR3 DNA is TGTGCCACGCTACAAGGTAGCTCTTACAATGAGCAGTTCTTC. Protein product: CATLQGSSYNEQFF.